A selection of T cell receptor beta chains follows, all from one sample in a study of cytotoxic CD8 clonotypes in ibrutinib-treated CLL. Repertoires were generated with immunoSEQ multiplex PCR, while TCRdb's copy carries only in-frame clones and drops some. The data show 190,000 or so clones, 72% seen once. The sequences come from PBMCs, collected after 24 months of ibrutinib treatment. These receptor sequences come from a human donor with chronic lymphocytic leukemia. Each CDR3 is given without its conserved first and last residue. Only part of the rows carry a size: once, few, many, or a class if the clone is expanded.

j_gene	len	abundance	v_gene	CDR3aa
TRBJ1-4	15	-	TRBV5-6	ASSLAASRATNEKLF
TRBJ2-7	13	few	TRBV6-1	ASSEQGNSHYEQY
TRBJ2-1	13	-	TRBV5-1	ASSFFSGDRIEQF
TRBJ1-1	11	-	TRBV5-4	ASSLAGVTEAF
TRBJ2-1	12	-	TRBV7-6	ATQGPSSYNEQF
TRBJ2-7	12	-	TRBV27	ASSWGQNSYEQY
TRBJ2-7	8	few	TRBV29-1	SVSDGEQY
TRBJ2-7	9	few	TRBV25-1	ASSRNYEQY
TRBJ2-7	13	-	TRBV4-2	ASNFGGRGVYEQY
TRBJ1-1	12	once	TRBV4-1	ASSLKGMNTEAF
TRBJ1-2	13	-	TRBV5-8	ASSLDRIFNYGYT
TRBJ2-7	13	-	TRBV18	ASSRTGTGIYEQY
TRBJ1-1	13	once	TRBV27	ASNLRKDGNTEAF
TRBJ1-2	13	-	TRBV14	ASSQDPLLNYGYT
TRBJ2-1	12	few	TRBV5-4	ASSLELADNEQF
TRBJ2-2	11	-	TRBV19	ASSERNTGELF
TRBJ1-2	12	-	TRBV5-6	ASSRDGGTYGYT
TRBJ1-5	12	-	TRBV7-3	ASSSVPSNQPQH
TRBJ2-2	14	-	TRBV7-9	ASSLGGWEWSGELF
TRBJ2-7	12	-	TRBV18	ASSPDRDTYEQY
TRBJ2-1	16	-	TRBV15	ATSNGLGAGGAYNEQF
TRBJ1-2	13	-	TRBV27	ASSPWDRDNYGYT
TRBJ2-2	15	-	TRBV27	ASRGLAANLNTGELF
TRBJ1-5	13	-	TRBV6-5	ASSYSGQGLEPQH
TRBJ2-3	11	-	TRBV6-5	ASSTGHPDTQY
TRBJ2-2	11	-	TRBV5-1	ASSFPTTGELF
TRBJ1-1	13	-	TRBV28	ASRPPAPLFTEAF
TRBJ2-7	13	-	TRBV5-1	ASSLGRGIAYEQY
TRBJ1-2	10	-	TRBV2	ASRGDLYGYT
TRBJ2-7	9	-	TRBV12-5	ASTGNYEQY
TRBJ2-2	12	-	TRBV5-6	ASKAGTNTGELF
TRBJ2-2	14	-	TRBV18	ASSPSGSMSTGELF
TRBJ2-7	12	few	TRBV27	ASSQETGPIEQY
TRBJ2-7	14	-	TRBV28	ASSLSRFGVPYEQY
TRBJ2-4	10	-	TRBV4-2	ASSQDSGPGV
TRBJ1-5	13	once	TRBV7-2	ASSSRGYSNQPQH
TRBJ2-1	16	-	TRBV4-1	ASSQMLADQSSYNEQF
TRBJ1-1	11	few	TRBV18	ASSPAGDTEAF
TRBJ1-5	15	once	TRBV27	ASSLWSVADRNQPQH
TRBJ1-2	14	few	TRBV7-2	ASSFDRGEANYGYT
TRBJ2-5	14	-	TRBV15	ATSRPLAGGQETQY
TRBJ2-1	12	-	TRBV4-3	ASSQDSPGNEQF
TRBJ2-2	17	-	TRBV27	ASSLSMGGDSINTGELF
TRBJ2-1	12	-	TRBV19	ASRYSLLGNEQF
TRBJ2-1	13	-	TRBV5-1	ASSWTGTAYNEQF
TRBJ2-7	12	-	TRBV2	ASVYGGESYEQY
TRBJ2-7	15	-	TRBV27	ASSLTSGRAPLYEQY
TRBJ2-7	13	-	TRBV5-4	ASSRTSGASYEQY